This TCR beta chain emerged from a study of cytomegalovirus exposure and HLA in healthy donors (dated by TCRdb to between 2016 and 2019). About the full investigation: According to a later analysis, the 120 or so validation repertoires were produced on the same platform as the 666 repertoires of the first cohort. The study was designed to test whether signatures of past pathogen exposure could be identified by cataloging public T cell receptors. Along with the approximately 700-subject first cohort, a separate validation cohort of approximately 110 different subjects was used. To predict cytomegalovirus infection status, the study brought together high-throughput TCR immunosequencing, statistical association of individual TCRs with disease status, and machine learning.

Preparation of the library involved the immunoSEQ multiplex PCR assay. The study's own analysis went as follows. A statistical classification framework was built for diagnosing cytomegalovirus status from the catalog of TCR beta chain sequences. TCRdb provides this immuneACCESS table in a form limited to in-frame rearrangements. Some clones are lacking; in checked studies, under half of them reflect an unresolved V gene, and why the rest are absent is not known. V, J and clone size are taken as reported in that table, and D and trimming were inferred from the DNA itself. The table for this sample lists 35,000 to 50,000 clones; approximately 93% of them were counted only once. The ten largest clones take up approximately 2.1% of the sample. Overall study results and their limits: Of the cluster scores, 90% to 95% were above 0 in a later analysis, which found that TCRs clustered in the first cohort also tended to co-occur in the 95 to 150 validation repertoires. A few of the identified cytomegalovirus-associated TCR beta chains were confirmed in vitro to be specific for cytomegalovirus antigens. According to the authors, the approach could potentially be generalized to other disease states and immunological phenotypes. The classifier was reported to diagnose cytomegalovirus status with high specificity and sensitivity in both the original and validation cohorts. All 110 or so repertoires were used to score co-occurrence in the validation cohort in a later analysis, because that analysis had no HLA typing for the cohort. The study gave a list of 150 to 200 TCR beta chains associated with cytomegalovirus. Most TCR sequences were observed very rarely across donors, whereas some public TCRs were present in many individuals.

Separate from the approximately 700-subject first cohort, the validation cohort of 90 to 150 subjects was the group to which the donors belonged. In this sample, this clone turned up once. There is no known antigen for this receptor. No clone much larger than this one lies a single base away; base qualities are absent. Sequenced material: PBMCs. The receptor was derived from a woman in her late teens or twenties in good health and CMV-seronegative.

The CDR3 amino acid sequence is: CASSRVGLHNEQFF. The DNA sequence reads TGTGCCAGCAGCCGCGTGGGACTGCACAATGAGCAGTTCTTC. The chain is made from TRBV5-6 and TRBJ2-1, with TRBD2 tentatively as D gene (6 bases match). The CDR3 numbers 14 residues from cysteine through phenylalanine. Only the CDR3 part of the read is kept: 42 bases, read in frame from the first base. CDR1 and CDR2 were assigned from the germline V gene as SGHDT and YYEEEE. The V end loses 4 bases and the J end loses 5 bases, and a stretch of 13 bases separates them.